The rows below give T cell receptor beta chains drawn from one sample of a study of PD-1 and CTLA-4 blockade in melanoma. Libraries were prepared by immunoSEQ multiplex PCR; TCRdb keeps only in-frame clonotypes and omits some of them. The sample holds more than 9,000 clones, 82% seen once. The sequences come from CD8+ T cells from peripheral blood, collected from a patient given anti-PD-1 treatment. Receptors originate from a human donor with melanoma. The CDR3 runs from the conserved cysteine through the conserved F or W. The D gene is left open where the match is weak.

D gene: TRBD2
J gene: TRBJ2-5
V gene: TRBV11-2
CDR3 DNA: TGTGCCAGCAGCCTGGGACTAGCGGGGCCGGGGGAGACCCAGTACTTC
CDR3 protein: CASSLGLAGPGETQYF

D gene: TRBD1
J gene: TRBJ1-1
V gene: TRBV6-5
CDR3 DNA: TGTGCCAGCAGTCGGGACAGTTGGACTGAAGCTTTCTTT
CDR3 protein: CASSRDSWTEAFF

D gene: TRBD2
J gene: TRBJ2-2
V gene: TRBV5-1
CDR3 DNA: TGCGCCAGCGGGACTAGCGGGGGTCCAAGGACCGGGGAGCTGTTTTTT
CDR3 protein: CASGTSGGPRTGELFF

D gene: TRBD2
J gene: TRBJ2-3
V gene: TRBV9
CDR3 DNA: TGTGCCAGCAGTGGACTAGCGGGGGGAAGCACAGATACGCAGTATTTT
CDR3 protein: CASSGLAGGSTDTQYF

D gene: -
J gene: TRBJ2-3
V gene: TRBV9
CDR3 DNA: TGTGCCAGCAGCCCCAGTGGGGGGCTTAGCACAGATACGCAGTATTTT
CDR3 protein: CASSPSGGLSTDTQYF

D gene: -
J gene: TRBJ2-7
V gene: TRBV19
CDR3 DNA: TGTGCCAGTAGTATGATCGGGACCTCTTCCTACGAGCAGTACTTC
CDR3 protein: CASSMIGTSSYEQYF

D gene: -
J gene: TRBJ2-3
V gene: TRBV6-1
CDR3 DNA: TGTGCCAGCAGTGAATCGCAGACAGATACGCAGTATTTT
CDR3 protein: CASSESQTDTQYF

D gene: -
J gene: TRBJ2-7
V gene: TRBV12-3/TRBV12-4
CDR3 DNA: TGTGCCAGCAGTTCTGGATGGTACGAGCAGTACTTC
CDR3 protein: CASSSGWYEQYF

D gene: -
J gene: TRBJ2-7
V gene: TRBV20-1
CDR3 DNA: TGCAGTGCTACGGAGGGACCCTTACAGTACTTC
CDR3 protein: CSATEGPLQYF

D gene: -
J gene: TRBJ1-1
V gene: TRBV25-1
CDR3 DNA: TGTGCCAGCGAACCAAGGGGGGGTGAAGCTTTCTTT
CDR3 protein: CASEPRGGEAFF

D gene: -
J gene: TRBJ1-5
V gene: TRBV10-3
CDR3 DNA: TGTGCCATCAGTGGGGGGGACGAAGGCAATCAGCCCCAGCATTTT
CDR3 protein: CAISGGDEGNQPQHF

D gene: -
J gene: TRBJ1-1
V gene: TRBV3-1/TRBV3-2
CDR3 DNA: TGTGCCAGCAGCCAAGAAGAGTCGGGACCCAGAAGTTCGGCTTTCTTT
CDR3 protein: CASSQEESGPRSSAFF

D gene: -
J gene: TRBJ1-4
V gene: TRBV30
CDR3 DNA: TGTGCCTGGAGTGTGGGTTCGACTAATGAAAAACTGTTTTTT
CDR3 protein: CAWSVGSTNEKLFF

D gene: -
J gene: TRBJ2-1
V gene: TRBV12-3/TRBV12-4
CDR3 DNA: TGTGCCAGCAGTTTAGGGGTGACAGGGCAGTTCTTC
CDR3 protein: CASSLGVTGQFF

D gene: -
J gene: TRBJ1-6
V gene: TRBV7-2
CDR3 DNA: TGTGCCAGCAGCTTAACCCCAGATCTCGACTATAATTCACCCCTCCACTTT
CDR3 protein: CASSLTPDLDYNSPLHF

D gene: -
J gene: TRBJ1-2
V gene: TRBV11-2
CDR3 DNA: TGTGCCAGCAGCTTAGGTAGTGGGGATGAGTACGGCTACACCTTC
CDR3 protein: CASSLGSGDEYGYTF